Presented here are 26 T cell receptor beta chains from one specimen sequenced in a study of regulatory T cells in long-lasting Graves disease. With iRepertoire HTBI primers and Arm-PCR of CDR3 regions, TCR beta libraries were built. In TCRdb, the multiplex PCR reads were re-called with MiXCR into one record per CDR3 protein. The sample yields approximately 400,000 distinct CDR3 sequences, 14% to 15% seen once. Sample time point: newly diagnosed GD, antithyroid drugs for less than 3 months. Generation of the TCR library employed RNA extracted from PBMCs. In addition, the sample was reused for a study of T cells in Graves' hyperthyroidism and ophthalmopathy.

The sample was peripheral blood mononuclear cells (PBMCs), taken at new diagnosis, from a patient treated with antithyroid drugs. These receptor sequences come from a woman aged 30 to 39 with Graves disease.

This clonotype occurred a few times. The chain combines TRBV27 with TRBJ2-1, with D unclear. The CDR3 runs to 16 residues. Germline CDR1 is MNHEY and CDR2 is SMNVEV (reference sequence). V lost 2 bases, J lost 0 bases, and 11 bases lay in between. CDR3 nucleotides: TGTGCCAGCAGTTTACTCCTTTCGACCTCCTACAATGAGCAGTTCTTC. Protein: CASSLLLSTSYNEQFF.

This clonotype came up a few times. This chain connects TRBV7-3 to TRBJ2-3, with D possibly matching TRBD1 (5 bases). Germline V gene sequence: CDR1 SGHTA, CDR2 FQGTGA. The CDR3 contains 14 residues. Trimming took off 5 bases at V and 2 bases at J, with 11 bases between the two ends. The CDR3 spells CASSPQGDTDTQYF. CDR3 bases: TGTGCCAGCAGCCCCCAGGGTGACACAGATACGCAGTATTTT.

The table lists this clonotype with a count of one. A much larger clone lies a single base off, so this may be a read error. The chain uses TRBV7-2 and TRBJ1-5, with D perhaps TRBD1 (6 bases). The CDR3 consists of 13 residues. The V end lost 8 bases, the J end lost 7 bases, and 15 bases lay between the germline ends. The germline V gene encodes CDR1 SGHTA and CDR2 FQGNSA. The CDR3 DNA reads TGTGCCAGCGCCCCCAGGGGTACACAGCCCCAGCATTTT. It specifies CASAPRGTQPQHF.

This clonotype was observed many times. V is TRBV6-1 and J is TRBJ2-3; D gene unclear. The CDR3 loop spans 13 amino acids. V lost 11 bases and J lost 4, with 16 bases in between. The germline CDR1 and CDR2 sequences are MNHNS and SASEGT. This CDR3 is CASTGPNADTQYF. The CDR3 nucleotides read TGTGCCTCCACTGGCCCTAATGCAGATACGCAGTATTTT.

This clonotype was recorded at least ten times. V usage is TRBV11-2 and J usage is TRBJ2-7, with D unclear. This CDR3 comprises 16 residues. V shed 4 bases and J shed 0 bases, with 16 bases lying between them. Looked up from germline, CDR1 is SGHAT and CDR2 is FQNNGV. The CDR3 loop reads CASSSGHQRSSYEQYF. CDR3 nucleotide sequence: TGTGCCAGCAGCTCAGGCCATCAAAGGAGCTCCTACGAGCAGTACTTC. The whole variable domain, remainder taken from reference TRBV11-2 and TRBJ2-7, is EAGVAQSPRYKIIEKRQSVAFWCNPISGHATLYWYQQILGQGPKLLIQFQNNGVVDDSQLPKDRFSAERLKGVDSTLKIQPAKLEDSAVYLCASSSGHQRSSYEQYFGPGTRLTVT.

The V call is TRBV6-2 or TRBV6-3, the J call TRBJ2-3; no definite D call. CDR1 MNHEY and CDR2 SVGEGT come from the germline V gene. CDR3 length: 14 amino acids. Trimming removed 5 bases from V and 2 bases from J, with 11 bases in between. The CDR3 DNA reads as TGTGCCAGCAGTACCGACATACCCACAGATACGCAGTATTTT. Amino acid sequence: CASSTDIPTDTQYF.

This clonotype was seen repeatedly, ten times or more. The chain is built from TRBV12-3 or TRBV12-4 and TRBJ2-3; 13 nucleotides align to TRBD2. This CDR3 has 16 amino acids. With 6 bases clipped from V and 2 bases from J, the junction kept 5 bases outside the gene matches. CDR3 residues: CASRQGLAGNTDTQYF. The CDR3 DNA follows: TGTGCCAGCAGGCAGGGACTAGCGGGGAACACAGATACGCAGTATTTT.

This clonotype was seen ten or more times. The chain couples TRBV28 to TRBJ2-7, with TRBD1 as a possible D gene (6 bases). Per the germline V gene, CDR1 is MDHEN and CDR2 is SYDVKM. V lost 2 bases and J 7 bases, leaving 15 bases between the germline ends. The CDR3 extends over 14 amino acids. The CDR3 spells CASSLGELRGEQYF. The CDR3 bases are TGTGCCAGCAGTTTAGGGGAATTGAGGGGGGAGCAGTACTTC.

At least ten counts were recorded for this clonotype. CDR3 in DNA: TGTGCCAGCAGTTTTATTGGAGGGGGCGCCAATGAGCAGTTCTTC. Protein sequence: CASSFIGGGANEQFF. V usage is TRBV27 and J usage is TRBJ2-1; D possibly corresponds to TRBD1 (7 bases). Between the trimmed V and J ends, which lost 3 bases and 6 bases, there was a span of 15 bases. This CDR3 spans 15 amino acids. Per the germline V gene, CDR1 is MNHEY and CDR2 is SMNVEV (reference sequence).

This clonotype was counted many times. Compared with germline, one end of the junction differs, possibly owing to a read error. The chain uses TRBV10-3 and TRBJ2-7, with 9 bases that match TRBD1. Germline loops: CDR1 ENHRY, CDR2 SYGVKD. The CDR3 spans 14 residues. For the CDR3, the DNA is TGTGCCATCGGGCCGGACAGGGGCGCGCAAAAACTGGGCTTC. This translates into CAIGPDRGAQKLGF.

The chain combines TRBV6-1 with TRBJ1-5; TRBD1 might be the D (5 bases). The CDR3 loop spans 15 amino acids. Germline V gives CDR1 MNHNS, CDR2 SASEGT. Trimming removed 6 bases from V and 1 base from J, with 13 bases in between. The CDR3 region is CASSADIQSNQPQHF. The DNA of the CDR3 is TGTGCCAGCAGCGCGGACATCCAAAGCAATCAGCCCCAGCATTTT.

This clonotype was seen ten or more times. A read error may produce the germline difference seen at one junction end. The chain has TRBV7-3 and TRBJ2-7; D is possibly TRBD1 (5 bases). CDR3 length: 12 amino acids. Per the germline V gene, CDR1 is SGHTA and CDR2 is FQGTGA. CDR3 sequence: CASSSGRYEQYF. DNA for the CDR3: TGTGCCAGTAGCTCAGGGCGCTACGAGCAGTACTTC.

This clonotype has a count of ten or more. The gene calls are TRBV18 and TRBJ2-3; tentatively, D is TRBD1 or TRBD2 (5 bases each). Per germline, CDR1 KGHSH and CDR2 LQKENI. Trimming removed 4 bases at V and 2 bases at J, with 13 bases between. The CDR3 loop spans 15 amino acids. The CDR3 DNA reads TGTGCCAGCTCACGGTTTATTGGGACCACAGATACGCAGTATTTT. It codes for CASSRFIGTTDTQYF.

This clonotype showed up many times. This chain joins TRBV30 and TRBJ1-4; no reliable D call. V gave up 3 bases and J gave up 8 bases, with 7 bases separating them. Germline values: CDR1 GTSNPN, CDR2 SVGIG (reference sequence). This CDR3 has 11 amino acids. As DNA, the CDR3 is TGTGCCTGGAGCCGTTTGGAAAAACTGTTTTTT. Amino acids: CAWSRLEKLFF.

This clonotype was found many times. V and J are TRBV7-3 and TRBJ2-3, with a possible D match to TRBD2 (6 bases). This CDR3 region has 14 residues. Germline CDR1 reads SGHTA; CDR2 reads FQGTGA. Trimming left V 5 bases short and J 2 bases short, with 11 bases between. The CDR3 sequence: CASSDGGNTDTQYF. For the CDR3, the DNA is TGTGCCAGCAGCGACGGCGGGAACACAGATACGCAGTATTTT. The full variable domain, completed using reference TRBV7-3 and TRBJ2-3, is GAGVSQTPSNKVTEKGKYVELRCDPISGHTALYWYRQSLGQGPEFLIYFQGTGAADDSGLPNDRFFAVRPEGSVSTLKIQRTERGDSAVYLCASSDGGNTDTQYFGPGTRLTVL.

There are many counts of this clonotype. V usage is TRBV5-6 and J usage is TRBJ2-3, with 9 bases identical to TRBD1. The CDR3 extends over 16 amino acids. CDR1 and CDR2 from the germline V gene are SGHDT and YYEEEE. The trim removed 1 base at V and 6 bases at J, leaving 9 bases unmatched. In DNA, the CDR3 is TGTGCCAGCAGCTTGATTGTCGGGACAGGGATCGATACGCAGTATTTT. Its protein is CASSLIVGTGIDTQYF. Variable domain in full (rest from reference TRBV5-6 and TRBJ2-3): DAGVTQSPTHLIKTRGQQVTLRCSPKSGHDTVSWYQQALGQGPQFIFQYYEEEERQRGNFPDRFSGHQFPNYSSELNVNALLLGDSALYLCASSLIVGTGIDTQYFGPGTRLTVL.

There are a few counts of this clonotype. The rearrangement joins TRBV2 to TRBJ1-3; D is unresolved. The CDR3 is 14 amino acids. Germline V gene lookup returns CDR1 SNHLY and CDR2 FYNNEI. Here the CDR3 DNA reads TGTGCTCTCCGGTCCCGGGGAGCTGGAAACACCATATATTTT. Protein sequence: CALRSRGAGNTIYF.

The CDR3 DNA follows: TGTGCCAGCACCGCCACAGGGGCCCGATACAATGAGCAGTTCTTC. Translating it yields CASTATGARYNEQFF. J is TRBJ2-1 and V is TRBV19, with 7 positions matching TRBD1. This CDR3 is 15 amino acids long. Germline assignment: CDR1 LNHDA and CDR2 SQIVND (reference sequence). The V segment lost 9 bases and the J segment 4 bases; nucleotides outside the gene matches: 12.

This clonotype was seen at least ten times. This sequence joins TRBV28 and TRBJ2-1, with D hard to call. The DNA matches TRBJ2-5 better at its end, which makes the J call doubtful. CDR3 length equals 16 residues. Germline CDR1 is MDHEN and CDR2 is SYDVKM. CDR3 protein: CASTTPDLGPGETQYF. CDR3 coding DNA: TGTGCCAGCACCACCCCGGATCTAGGGCCTGGGGAGACCCAGTACTTC.

This chain links TRBV13 with TRBJ1-4, with 7 nucleotides matching TRBD1. The CDR3 is 15 amino acids. The junction had 7 bases not matched to a gene; V was cut back by 2 bases and J by 7 bases. CDR1 is PRHDT and CDR2 is FYEKMQ in the germline V gene (reference sequence). The chain's CDR3 is CASSLRGPVGEKLFF. CDR3 sequence (DNA): TGTGCCAGCAGCTTAAGGGGGCCGGTAGGTGAAAAACTGTTTTTT. Drawing the rest from reference TRBV13 and TRBJ1-4, the complete variable domain is AAGVIQSPRHLIKEKRETATLKCYPIPRHDTVYWYQQGPGQDPQFLISFYEKMQSDKGSIPDRFSAQQFSDYHSELNMSSLELGDSALYFCASSLRGPVGEKLFFGSGTQLSVL.

The rearrangement links TRBV9 to TRBJ1-6; D gene uncertain. V lost 0 bases and J lost 4, with 8 bases in between. This CDR3 region has 15 residues. Per germline, CDR1 SGDLS and CDR2 YYNGEE. DNA for the CDR3: TGTGCCAGCAGCGTAGGAGAAGGTTATAATTCACCCCTCCACTTT. This sequence encodes CASSVGEGYNSPLHF.

The V and J genes are TRBV4-1 and TRBJ2-7, with D perhaps assigned TRBD1 or TRBD2 (5 bases each). V lost 0 bases, J lost 5 bases, and 11 bases lay in between. Germline V lookup: CDR1 MGHRA, CDR2 YSYEKL. This CDR3 spans 14 amino acids. The CDR3 loop is CASSQEALGDEQYF. DNA for the CDR3: TGCGCCAGCAGCCAAGAAGCCTTGGGGGACGAGCAGTACTTC.

The chain uses TRBV19 and TRBJ1-5; D is unresolved. The germline V gene encodes CDR1 LNHDA and CDR2 SQIVND (reference sequence). This CDR3 spans 13 amino acids. The ends were cut back, 2 bases at V and 7 bases at J, with 9 bases in the middle. The CDR3 is CASSISWRQPQHF. The CDR3, as DNA: TGTGCCAGTAGTATAAGTTGGAGGCAGCCCCAGCATTTT.

The J gene is TRBJ2-7, the V gene TRBV24-1; tentatively, D is TRBD1 (6 bases). V was trimmed by 4 bases and J by 3 bases, leaving 9 bases between them. The CDR3 is made up of 13 amino acids. CDR1 and CDR2 from the germline V gene are KGHDR and SFDVKD. The CDR3 here is CATSEAGDYEQYF. The CDR3, as DNA: TGTGCCACCAGTGAGGCAGGGGACTACGAGCAGTACTTC.

This clonotype was detected only a few times. V usage is TRBV9 and J usage is TRBJ2-2, with D perhaps given as TRBD1 or TRBD2 (6 bases each). This CDR3 is built from 15 residues. In germline, CDR1 is SGDLS, CDR2 YYNGEE. V was cut by 5 bases and J by 4 bases, with 15 bases left in between. CDR3 loop: CASSGGREGTGELFF. In nucleotides, the CDR3 is TGTGCCAGCAGTGGGGGGCGGGAAGGCACCGGGGAGCTGTTTTTT. The full variable domain, with the rest looked up from reference TRBV9 and TRBJ2-2, is DSGVTQTPKHLITATGQRVTLRCSPRSGDLSVYWYQQSLDQGLQFLIQYYNGEERAKGNILERFSAQQFPDLHSELNLSSLELGDSALYFCASSGGREGTGELFFGEGSRLTVL.

The chain carries TRBV29-1 and TRBJ1-1; TRBD1 agrees at 9 bases. Unmatched junction bases numbered 16, after V lost 1 base and J lost 1 base. The CDR3 runs to 19 residues. Germline V gene data show CDR1 as SQVTM and CDR2 as ANQGSEA. The CDR3 DNA follows: TGCAGCGTTGAAGGTGGGTGGGACAGGGACGGTGGCTGGAACACTGAAGCTTTCTTT. Its protein product is CSVEGGWDRDGGWNTEAFF. The full variable domain, in which reference TRBV29-1 and TRBJ1-1 provide the parts outside the CDR3, is SAVISQKPSRDICQRGTSLTIQCQVDSQVTMMFWYRQQPGQSLTLIATANQGSEATYESGFVIDKFPISRPNLTFSTLTVSNMSPEDSSIYLCSVEGGWDRDGGWNTEAFFGQGTRLTVV.